These 22 T cell receptor beta chains were sequenced from one sample in a study of PD-L1 blockade in urothelial cancer. Sequencing used immunoSEQ multiplex PCR; TCRdb keeps in-frame clones, though not all of them. The sample includes 30,000 to 35,000 clones, around 84% of them seen just once. The sequencing used PBMCs, collected around atezolizumab (anti-PD-L1) treatment. All receptors come from a man aged 60-69 years with urothelial cancer.

The V and J genes are TRBV4-2 and TRBJ2-3, with D unclear. Trimming pared 4 bases from V and 0 bases from J, leaving 8 bases between. CDR3 length: 14 amino acids. Germline CDR1 LGHNA, CDR2 YNFKEQ. The CDR3 DNA sequence: TGTGCCAGCAGCCCTTCGTCTAGCACAGATACGCAGTATTTT. It translates to CASSPSSSTDTQYF.

The V and J genes are TRBV5-4 and TRBJ1-1; D call uncertain. CDR3 length: 13 residues. Germline CDR1 is SGHNT and CDR2 is YYREEE (reference sequence). Trimming took 1 base from V and 6 from J, leaving 10 bases between them. The CDR3 DNA reads as TGTGCCAGCAGCTTGATCGGTGACTCTGAAGCTTTCTTT. Amino acids: CASSLIGDSEAFF.

V usage is TRBV7-9 and J usage is TRBJ1-5; 9 positions agree with TRBD1. Germline CDR1 SEHNR, CDR2 FQNEAQ (reference sequence). Germline trimming cut 5 bases from V and 4 bases from J; bases unmatched to any gene: 3. This CDR3 spans 14 amino acids. Here the CDR3 DNA reads TGTGCCAGCAGCACGGGACAGGGAAATCAGCCCCAGCATTTT. It yields the protein CASSTGQGNQPQHF.

The V and J genes are TRBV19 and TRBJ2-1, with 7 bases fitting TRBD2. Germline trimming cut 7 bases from V and 4 bases from J; bases unmatched to any gene: 10. The germline gives CDR1 LNHDA, CDR2 SQIVND (reference sequence). There are 15 residues in the CDR3. CDR3 sequence: CASTTPSGGYNEQFF. The CDR3 region has the DNA TGTGCCAGTACAACCCCTAGCGGAGGTTACAATGAGCAGTTCTTC.

The chain links TRBV15 to TRBJ1-2; 7 nucleotides align to TRBD1. V gave up 1 base and J gave up 2 bases; unmatched junction bases: 16. The germline V gene encodes CDR1 LNHNV and CDR2 YYDKDF (reference sequence). This CDR3 region has 19 residues. CDR3: CATSRGYGGGTALNYGYTF. The CDR3 bases are TGTGCCACCAGCAGAGGGTATGGGGGTGGGACAGCCTTGAACTATGGCTACACCTTC. The variable domain in full, with the rest retrieved from reference TRBV15 and TRBJ1-2, is DAMVIQNPRYQVTQFGKPVTLSCSQTLNHNVMYWYQQKSSQAPKLLFHYYDKDFNNEADTPDNFQSRRPNTSFCFLDIRSPGLGDTAMYLCATSRGYGGGTALNYGYTFGSGTRLTVV.

The V gene is TRBV21-1, the J gene TRBJ2-3; the table's D call, TRBD1, has no DNA check behind it. TRBV21-1 is a known pseudogene. The length of the CDR3 is 15 residues. The CDR3 loop reads CASSARDSSTDTQYF. The CDR3 DNA reads as TGTGCCAGCAGCGCCCGGGACAGTAGCACAGATACGCAGTATTTT.

The chain is built from TRBV28 and TRBJ2-2, with TRBD2 identical over 7 bases. Germline values: CDR1 MDHEN, CDR2 SYDVKM. V lost 6 bases and J lost 1; bases outside the gene matches: 5. The CDR3 loop spans 15 amino acids. CDR3 protein: CASSRGLKNTGELFF. The DNA of the CDR3 is TGTGCCAGCAGCCGGGGACTAAAGAACACCGGGGAGCTGTTTTTT.

This chain links TRBV4-1 with TRBJ2-1; 8 positions agree with TRBD2. Looked up from germline, CDR1 is MGHRA and CDR2 is YSYEKL. This CDR3 is 16 amino acids long. J gave up 2 bases and V 3 bases, and 6 bases lay outside the gene matches. CDR3 coding DNA: TGCGCCAGCAGCCAGGGTCTAGCGGGCACCTACAATGAGCAGTTCTTC. Translation gives CASSQGLAGTYNEQFF.

The genes are TRBV5-4 and TRBJ2-1; 11 positions agree with TRBD2. From germline, CDR1 is SGHNT and CDR2 YYREEE (reference sequence). This CDR3 has 17 residues. Trimming removed 4 bases from V and 8 bases from J; junction bases left unmatched: 14. The CDR3 region is CASSDAGASGRIDEQFF. The DNA of the CDR3 is TGTGCCAGCAGCGATGCAGGGGCTAGCGGGAGGATCGATGAGCAGTTCTTC.

V usage is TRBV7-3 and J usage is TRBJ2-3; the match to TRBD1 covers 9 bases. CDR1 and CDR2 (germline): SGHTA, FQGTGA. The V segment lost 6 bases and the J segment 2 bases; nucleotides outside the gene matches: 6. This CDR3 is built from 15 residues. The CDR3 sequence: CASSLQGANTDTQYF. The CDR3 DNA is TGTGCCAGCAGTCTACAGGGGGCCAACACAGATACGCAGTATTTT.

V usage is TRBV5-1 and J usage is TRBJ1-1, with a tentative D call TRBD1 (6 bases). The CDR3 is 15 amino acids. V lost 1 base, J lost 1 base, and 11 bases lay in between. The V gene's germline CDR1 is SGHRS and CDR2 YFSETQ. Written as DNA, the CDR3 is TGCGCCAGCAGCTTGTCTACACAGGGGAACACTGAAGCTTTCTTT. Protein sequence: CASSLSTQGNTEAFF.

V usage is TRBV12-5 and J usage is TRBJ2-6; the D gene is possibly TRBD1 (5 bases). Germline CDR1 LGHNT, CDR2 FRNRAP. The V and J ends lost 5 bases and 5 bases respectively, with 22 bases between them. The CDR3 length is 18 residues. The CDR3 reads CASGRDSAGQSRANVLTF. In DNA, the CDR3 is TGTGCTAGTGGTCGAGATTCTGCAGGACAAAGTCGGGCCAACGTCCTGACTTTC.

V and J are TRBV10-3 and TRBJ1-2, with unresolved D. CDR1 and CDR2 from the germline V gene are ENHRY and SYGVKD. This CDR3 is 13 amino acids long. V shed 0 bases and J shed 8 bases, with 10 bases lying between them. DNA of the CDR3: TGTGCCATCAGTGAGTCCAACCCGGGGGGCTACACCTTC. It is translated as CAISESNPGGYTF.

This chain links TRBV5-6 with TRBJ2-1; 9 bases match TRBD2. Per germline, CDR1 SGHDT and CDR2 YYEEEE. This CDR3 comprises 16 residues. V lost 0 bases to trimming and J lost 2 bases; unmatched junction nucleotides: 3. The CDR3, as DNA: TGTGCCAGCAGCTTGGAGCGGGGGGAAGCCTACAATGAGCAGTTCTTC. This codes for CASSLERGEAYNEQFF.

This clone was counted only a few times. CDR3: CASSISRLGWEQYF. The CDR3 nucleotides read TGTGCCAGTAGTATCTCAAGACTAGGATGGGAGCAGTACTTC. V usage is TRBV19 and J usage is TRBJ2-7; possibly TRBD2 for D (6 bases). CDR3 length equals 14 residues. CDR1 and CDR2 from the germline V gene are LNHDA and SQIVND (reference sequence). The V end lost 3 bases, the J end lost 7 bases, and 16 bases lay between the germline ends.

The rearrangement links TRBV7-9 to TRBJ2-7; a weak D match, TRBD1 (5 bases). This CDR3 region has 16 residues. V was shortened by 5 bases and J by 2 bases, with 19 bases between the two germline ends. Germline assignment: CDR1 SEHNR and CDR2 FQNEAQ (reference sequence). The CDR3 loop reads CASSPGNRQTTYEQYF. CDR3 DNA sequence: TGTGCCAGCAGCCCAGGAAACCGACAGACAACCTACGAGCAGTACTTC.

This clone was picked up a small number of times. The chain joins TRBV5-4 to TRBJ2-7; D may be TRBD1 (6 bases). Per the germline V gene, CDR1 is SGHNT and CDR2 is YYREEE (reference sequence). Trimming stripped 4 bases from V and 2 bases from J, with 10 bases between. The length of the CDR3 is 13 residues. The CDR3, as DNA: TGTGCCAGCAGCCGGACAGTGACCTACGAGCAGTACTTC. Translated: CASSRTVTYEQYF.

The chain uses TRBV5-1 and TRBJ2-7; D may be TRBD2 (6 bases). With 0 bases removed from V and 0 bases from J, the gap between germline ends came to 19 bases. The CDR3 loop spans 18 amino acids. The germline gives CDR1 SGHRS, CDR2 YFSETQ. The DNA of the CDR3 is TGCGCCAGCAGCTTGGACCTGTTGCGGGACCTACACTCCTACGAGCAGTACTTC. It yields the protein CASSLDLLRDLHSYEQYF.

The gene calls are TRBV5-4 and TRBJ1-5; 11 bases are a match to TRBD1. The CDR3 is made up of 15 amino acids. Germline V gene lookup returns CDR1 SGHNT and CDR2 YYREEE (reference sequence). V gave up 0 bases and J gave up 5 bases; unmatched junction bases: 1. The CDR3: CASSLGGQGDQPQHF. The DNA for the CDR3 is TGTGCCAGCAGCTTGGGGGGACAGGGGGATCAGCCCCAGCATTTT. The entire variable domain, with the rest obtained from reference TRBV5-4 and TRBJ1-5, is as follows: ETGVTQSPTHLIKTRGQQVTLRCSSQSGHNTVSWYQQALGQGPQFIFQYYREEENGRGNFPPRFSGLQFPNYSSELNVNALELDDSALYLCASSLGGQGDQPQHFGDGTRLSIL.

The gene calls are TRBV11-1 and TRBJ1-1; no firm D call. CDR3 length: 12 residues. Deletions cut 5 bases from V and 4 bases from J, with 8 bases between. CDR1 is SGHAT and CDR2 is FQDESV in the germline V gene (reference sequence). The CDR3 sequence is CASSPRFTEAFF. CDR3 nucleotides: TGTGCCAGCAGCCCCCGTTTCACTGAAGCTTTCTTT.

This sequence joins TRBV19 and TRBJ2-2; perhaps TRBD1 as D (6 bases). Trimming removed 1 base at V and 5 bases at J, with 17 bases between. CDR3 length: 17 residues. The germline V gene has CDR1 LNHDA and CDR2 SQIVND (reference sequence). The DNA for the CDR3 is TGTGCCAGTAGTATAGCATCAGGGGCCCTGGGGACCGGGGAGCTGTTTTTT. As protein: CASSIASGALGTGELFF.

This clone was recorded a few times. The genes are TRBV30 and TRBJ1-5, with 9 nucleotides matching TRBD1. Trimming removed 5 bases from V and 2 bases from J; junction bases left unmatched: 4. Germline CDR1 and CDR2: GTSNPN and SVGIG (reference sequence). This CDR3 is built from 14 residues. The CDR3 region has the DNA TGTGCCTGGGGGACAGGGAAGGGCAATCAGCCCCAGCATTTT. Translation: CAWGTGKGNQPQHF.